A selection of T cell receptor beta chains follows, all from one sample in a study of lymphopenia after photon versus proton radiotherapy. Measured with immunoSEQ multiplex PCR; TCRdb has only the in-frame clones, and not every one. Here the sample spans about 42,000 clones, roughly four fifths being singletons. The sequenced sample was peripheral blood, obtained from a patient treated with proton-based radiotherapy. Source of these receptors: a woman between 65 and 79 years old with pancreatic cancer. CDR3s include the opening cysteine and the closing phenylalanine or tryptophan. Fields, in order: V gene, clone size, J gene, D gene, CDR3 protein, CDR3 DNA. The D gene is left open where the match is weak. Size is stated for part of the rows, as once, few or many counts, or as a class when the clone is expanded.

TRBV25-1	.	TRBJ2-5	.	CASQDGKETQYF	TGTGCCAGCCAGGACGGGAAAGAGACCCAGTACTTC
TRBV1	.	TRBJ2-3	.	CTSSQGLAGSTDTQYF	TGCACCAGCAGCCAGGGACTAGCGGGAAGCACAGATACGCAGTATTTT
TRBV10-3	.	TRBJ2-5	.	CAISIREETQYF	TGTGCCATCAGTATCAGAGAAGAGACCCAGTACTTC
TRBV2	.	TRBJ2-3	.	CASSDMTPEVADTQYF	TGTGCCAGCAGTGATATGACCCCGGAGGTCGCAGATACGCAGTATTTT
TRBV25-1	.	TRBJ1-4	.	CASRPGRPTNEKLFF	TGTGCCAGCAGGCCCGGCCGTCCAACTAATGAAAAACTGTTTTTT
TRBV28	.	TRBJ1-5	TRBD1	CASSLHLLNRGRNQPQHF	TGTGCCAGCAGTTTACACTTACTCAACAGGGGTCGCAATCAGCCCCAGCATTTT
TRBV7-2	.	TRBJ1-5	.	CASSFSKNQPQHF	TGTGCCAGCAGTTTCTCTAAGAATCAGCCCCAGCATTTT
TRBV4-3	once	TRBJ2-2	TRBD1	CASSQDRQGAQNTGELFF	TGCGCCAGCAGCCAAGATCGACAGGGGGCCCAGAACACCGGGGAGCTGTTTTTT
TRBV6-5	.	TRBJ2-3	TRBD2	CASTSTSGKTQYF	TGTGCCAGCACCTCGACTAGCGGGAAGACCCAGTATTTT
TRBV7-9	.	TRBJ2-6	TRBD1	CASSFRGQGANSGANVLTF	TGTGCCAGCAGCTTTAGAGGACAGGGGGCAAACTCTGGGGCCAACGTCCTGACTTTC
TRBV7-2	.	TRBJ1-1	.	CASSSGRNTEAFF	TGTGCCAGCAGCTCCGGCCGAAACACTGAAGCTTTCTTT
TRBV16	.	TRBJ2-2	.	CASSQRQNTGELFF	TGTGCCAGCAGCCAACGGCAGAACACCGGGGAGCTGTTTTTT
TRBV19	few	TRBJ1-2	.	CASNQGVYPNYGYTF	TGTGCCAGTAATCAGGGTGTGTATCCTAACTATGGCTACACCTTC
TRBV7-6	.	TRBJ2-1	.	CASSLFYNEQFF	TGTGCCAGCAGCTTATTCTACAATGAGCAGTTCTTC
TRBV28	.	TRBJ2-1	.	CASSLPSLETQRNVEQFF	TGTGCCAGCAGTTTACCCTCCCTGGAAACACAGCGTAATGTTGAGCAGTTCTTC
TRBV19	.	TRBJ2-5	.	CASSGVIQETQYF	TGTGCCAGTTCGGGGGTGATTCAAGAGACCCAGTACTTC
TRBV28	once	TRBJ2-7	TRBD1	CASSWTGAYEQYF	TGTGCCTCCTCTTGGACAGGGGCCTACGAGCAGTACTTC
TRBV5-1	few	TRBJ1-5	.	CASSLSGTSNQPQHF	TGCGCCAGCAGCTTGTCGGGCACTAGCAATCAGCCCCAGCATTTT
TRBV11-2	few	TRBJ2-2	.	CASSLVRGVGELFF	TGTGCCAGCAGCTTAGTCAGGGGAGTCGGGGAGCTGTTTTTT
TRBV5-1	few	TRBJ2-1	TRBD2	CASSGTSVSKEQFF	TGCGCCAGCTCCGGGACTAGCGTATCTAAAGAGCAGTTCTTC
TRBV28	.	TRBJ2-2	.	CASRGFDTGELFF	TGTGCCAGCAGAGGGTTTGACACCGGGGAGCTGTTTTTT
TRBV7-9	few	TRBJ2-7	.	CASSFGTGYEQYF	TGTGCCAGCAGCTTCGGGACTGGCTACGAGCAGTACTTC
TRBV11-1	.	TRBJ2-2	TRBD2	CASLRGGSGSIPGELFF	TGTGCCAGCCTTCGTGGCGGTAGCGGGAGTATCCCCGGGGAGCTGTTTTTT
TRBV6-5	.	TRBJ1-2	.	CATSNTAQGYTF	TGTGCCACTTCGAATACCGCTCAGGGCTACACCTTC
TRBV21-1	.	TRBJ2-1	.	CASSKTSSTYNEQFF	TGTGCCAGCAGCAAAACGTCTTCTACCTACAATGAGCAGTTCTTC
TRBV7-3	.	TRBJ2-1	.	CASSLSSYNEQFF	TGTGCCAGCAGCCTATCCTCCTACAATGAGCAGTTCTTC
TRBV7-2	.	TRBJ1-4	.	CASSYHATNEKLFF	TGTGCCAGCAGCTACCATGCAACTAATGAAAAACTGTTTTTT
TRBV7-2	.	TRBJ2-5	.	CASRDGSFETQYF	TGTGCCAGCAGGGACGGGTCGTTTGAGACCCAGTACTTC
TRBV7-3	.	TRBJ2-2	.	CASSPVPGTNTGELFF	TGTGCCAGCAGCCCGGTCCCTGGGACGAACACCGGGGAGCTGTTTTTT
TRBV11-1	.	TRBJ2-1	TRBD2	CASTTAGGYNEQFF	TGTGCCAGCACCACAGCGGGAGGATACAATGAGCAGTTCTTC
TRBV19	.	TRBJ1-5	TRBD1	CASSIVDRDNQPQHF	TGTGCCAGTAGTATAGTAGACAGGGACAATCAGCCCCAGCATTTT
TRBV19	.	TRBJ1-5	.	CASSSFQTDSNQPQHF	TGTGCCAGTAGTAGTTTTCAGACTGATAGCAATCAGCCCCAGCATTTT
TRBV19	.	TRBJ2-6	TRBD1	CASSTPLGQGSPGANVLTF	TGTGCCAGTAGTACTCCCCTGGGACAGGGGTCCCCTGGGGCCAACGTCCTGACTTTC
TRBV7-6	.	TRBJ2-5	.	CASSLVGGTQYF	TGTGCCAGCAGCCTGGTAGGCGGGACCCAGTACTTC
TRBV7-2	.	TRBJ2-2	TRBD1	CASSITPQGAINTGELFF	TGTGCCAGCAGCATCACCCCTCAGGGGGCTATAAACACCGGGGAGCTGTTTTTT
TRBV27	.	TRBJ1-5	.	CASTESFYSNQPQHF	TGTGCCAGCACTGAGTCGTTTTATAGCAATCAGCCCCAGCATTTT
TRBV7-9	.	TRBJ1-1	.	CASSLDWAGRTEAFF	TGTGCCAGCAGCTTAGATTGGGCGGGGAGGACTGAAGCTTTCTTT
TRBV9	.	TRBJ2-7	.	CASSNRDGYEQYF	TGTGCCAGCAGCAACAGGGACGGGTACGAGCAGTACTTC
TRBV11-2	.	TRBJ1-1	.	CASSTNRLTEAFF	TGTGCCAGCAGCACAAACAGGCTGACTGAAGCTTTCTTT
TRBV19	few	TRBJ2-1	.	CASSTTAVYNEQFF	TGTGCCAGTAGTACGACAGCCGTCTACAATGAGCAGTTCTTC
TRBV9	.	TRBJ2-3	TRBD1	CASSPRQGPPESAQYF	TGTGCCAGCAGCCCCCGACAGGGGCCCCCGGAGTCCGCGCAGTATTTT
TRBV5-1	.	TRBJ2-7	.	CASSLSGFGEQYF	TGCGCCAGCAGCTTGTCAGGTTTCGGCGAGCAGTACTTC
TRBV28	.	TRBJ2-3	TRBD1	CASSKGQGIDTQYF	TGTGCCAGCAGTAAGGGACAGGGTATCGATACGCAGTATTTT
TRBV4-3	.	TRBJ2-6	.	CASSQGLSGANVLTF	TGCGCCAGCAGCCAGGGGCTCTCTGGGGCCAACGTCCTGACTTTC
TRBV7-9	.	TRBJ2-1	.	CASSLSTGPYNEQFF	TGTGCCAGCAGCTTATCTACAGGACCCTACAATGAGCAGTTCTTC
TRBV19	few	TRBJ2-5	.	CASNGGTQETQYF	TGTGCCAGTAACGGCGGTACTCAAGAGACCCAGTACTTC
TRBV9	.	TRBJ2-7	.	CASSPGLKVNEQYF	TGTGCCAGCAGCCCGGGACTTAAGGTGAACGAGCAGTACTTC
TRBV11-3	.	TRBJ1-1	.	CASSSPRDGEAFF	TGTGCCAGCAGCTCCCCCAGGGACGGTGAAGCTTTCTTT
TRBV30	.	TRBJ1-1	TRBD1	CAWSAPWGTGAMNTEAFF	TGTGCCTGGAGTGCCCCTTGGGGGACAGGGGCCATGAACACTGAAGCTTTCTTT
TRBV4-2	.	TRBJ1-5	.	CASSQESGARNQPQHF	TGTGCCAGCAGCCAAGAATCAGGGGCCCGCAATCAGCCCCAGCATTTT
TRBV11-3	.	TRBJ2-1	.	CASSLGWSGTGSSYNEQFF	TGTGCCAGCAGCTTAGGGTGGTCGGGGACCGGTAGCTCCTACAATGAGCAGTTCTTC
TRBV28	.	TRBJ1-5	.	CASSGQLRPNQPQHF	TGTGCCAGCAGTGGACAGCTCCGACCCAATCAGCCCCAGCATTTT
TRBV19	.	TRBJ1-2	.	CASSIGGQAYTF	TGTGCCAGTAGTATTGGCGGACAAGCCTACACCTTC
TRBV6-1	.	TRBJ2-2	TRBD1	CASRKDRANTGELFF	TGTGCCAGCAGAAAAGACAGGGCCAACACCGGGGAGCTGTTTTTT
TRBV19	.	TRBJ2-4	.	CASSVPGQVAKNIQYF	TGTGCCAGTAGTGTCCCGGGGCAGGTAGCCAAAAACATTCAGTACTTC
TRBV5-8	.	TRBJ1-2	.	CASSPGTGYYGYTF	TGTGCCAGCAGCCCGGGGACCGGATACTATGGCTACACCTTC
TRBV29-1	.	TRBJ2-1	.	CSVELWDYNEQFF	TGCAGCGTTGAACTGTGGGACTACAATGAGCAGTTCTTC
TRBV19	.	TRBJ2-5	TRBD1	CASSTGTGLLQETQYF	TGTGCCAGTAGTACCGGGACAGGGCTTCTTCAAGAGACCCAGTACTTC
TRBV5-6	once	TRBJ2-3	.	CASSSPRGLTDTQYF	TGTGCCAGCAGCTCGCCTAGAGGGCTCACAGATACGCAGTATTTT